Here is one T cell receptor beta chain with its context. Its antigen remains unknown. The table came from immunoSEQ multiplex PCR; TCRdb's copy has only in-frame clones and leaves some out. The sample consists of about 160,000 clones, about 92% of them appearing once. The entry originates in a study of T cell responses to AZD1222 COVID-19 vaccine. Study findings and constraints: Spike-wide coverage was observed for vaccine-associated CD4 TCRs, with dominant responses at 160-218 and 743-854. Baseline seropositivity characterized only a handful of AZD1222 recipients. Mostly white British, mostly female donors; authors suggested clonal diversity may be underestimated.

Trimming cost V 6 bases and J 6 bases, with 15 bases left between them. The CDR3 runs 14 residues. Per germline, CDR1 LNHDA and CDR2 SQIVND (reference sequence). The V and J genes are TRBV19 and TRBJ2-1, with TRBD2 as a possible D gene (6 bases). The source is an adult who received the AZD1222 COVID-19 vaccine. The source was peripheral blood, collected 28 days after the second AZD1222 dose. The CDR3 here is CASSGRGMINEQFF. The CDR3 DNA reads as TGTGCCAGTAGCGGGAGAGGTATGATCAATGAGCAGTTCTTC.